This entry lists 19 T cell receptor beta chains sequenced from one sample in a study of early T cells in non-severe SARS-CoV-2 infection. TCRdb analysed the 5' RACE reads with MiXCR anew, one entry per CDR3 protein. The table lists 30,000 or so distinct CDR3 sequences, about 3.9% of them singletons. The specimen was whole blood. These receptors were taken from an adult who was a healthcare worker with PCR-confirmed SARS-CoV-2 infection or an uninfected control (not recorded which).

This clonotype was counted ten times or more. The chain links TRBV10-2 to TRBJ2-3, with 15 bases identical to TRBD2. The CDR3 is made up of 15 amino acids. The ends lost 6 bases at V and 4 bases at J; junction bases unmatched: 2. Germline V gene data show CDR1 as WSHSY and CDR2 as SAAADI. The CDR3 DNA reads as TGCGCCAGCAGGGGGACTAGCGGGGGGCCAGATACGCAGTATTTT. This sequence encodes CASRGTSGGPDTQYF.

In this sample, this clonotype turned up many times. The J gene is TRBJ2-5, the V gene TRBV10-3, with 7 bases matching TRBD1. CDR1 ENHRY and CDR2 SYGVKD come from the germline V gene. Unmatched junction bases numbered 7, after V lost 0 bases and J lost 9 bases. There are 14 residues in the CDR3. CDR3 loop: CAISESSRGTPQYF. For the CDR3, the DNA is TGTGCCATCAGTGAGTCGAGCAGGGGGACGCCCCAGTACTTC.

Only a few counts were recorded for this clonotype. An end of the junction differs from the germline gene, which may be a read error. The V gene is TRBV7-7, the J gene TRBJ2-2; 7 bases match TRBD1. Germline V lookup: CDR1 SSHAT, CDR2 FNYEAQ (reference sequence). CDR3 size: 16 residues. CDR3 loop: CASSSGPRGSTGELFF. In DNA form, the CDR3 reads TGTGCTAGCAGCTCCGGGCCCAGGGGGAGCACCGGGGAGCTGTTTTTT.

As concerns this clonotype: The germline gene is not matched at one end of the junction; a read error may be the cause. This rearrangement joins TRBV2 to TRBJ2-2, with D possibly TRBD2 on 5 matching bases. The CDR3 has 14 amino acids. Germline V CDR1 and CDR2: SNHLY, FYNNEI. CDR3 loop: CASSLGSNTGELFF. The CDR3 nucleotides are TGTGCCAGCAGCCTTGGGTCGAACACCGGGGAGCTTTTTTTT.

This clonotype was counted ten times or more. The genes are TRBV19 and TRBJ2-7; D may be TRBD1 (6 bases). Germline values: CDR1 LNHDA, CDR2 SQIVND (reference sequence). The CDR3 contains 12 residues. V gave up 10 bases and J gave up 0 bases, with 10 bases separating them. The CDR3 loop reads CATQGPSYEQYF. DNA of the CDR3: TGTGCCACCCAGGGGCCCTCCTACGAGCAGTACTTC.

This clonotype was counted between two and nine times. J is TRBJ1-5 and V is TRBV12-3 or TRBV12-4; TRBD1 might be the D (5 bases). The CDR3 is 16 residues long. Deletions cut 2 bases from V and 1 base from J, with 12 bases between. The DNA for the CDR3 is TGTGCCAGCAGTTTATTCAGGGAACGGAGCAATCAGCCCCAGCATTTT. It codes for CASSLFRERSNQPQHF.

The genes are TRBV7-9 and TRBJ1-1; TRBD1 is a possible D gene (5 bases). V was pared by 0 bases and J by 4 bases, with 15 bases between. In germline, CDR1 is SEHNR, CDR2 FQNEAQ (reference sequence). This CDR3 has 16 residues. The CDR3, as DNA: TGTGCCAGCAGCTTAGCGCGCGGGGGGAGGCGCACTGAAGCTTTCTTT. Residues: CASSLARGGRRTEAFF.

This clonotype was counted many times. The gene calls are TRBV2 and TRBJ1-6; D uncertain. V shed 6 bases and J shed 5 bases, with 17 bases lying between them. From germline, CDR1 is SNHLY and CDR2 FYNNEI. The CDR3 covers 16 residues. CDR3: CASSGIWAFDNSPLHF. In DNA, the CDR3 is TGTGCCAGCAGCGGGATATGGGCGTTCGATAATTCACCCCTCCACTTT.

Ten or more counts support this clonotype. The V gene is TRBV11-3, the J gene TRBJ2-1; 9 nucleotides match TRBD1. Trimming at V came to 5 bases and at J to 2 bases, leaving 4 bases not matched to a gene. The CDR3 has 15 amino acids. Germline CDR1 and CDR2: SGHNT and YENEEA. The CDR3, as DNA: TGTGCCAGCAGCCCGGACAGGGGCCCCTACAATGAGCAGTTCTTC. Encoded protein: CASSPDRGPYNEQFF.

Comment on this clonotype: A much larger clone lies a single base off, so this may be a read error. The gene calls are TRBV2 and TRBJ1-1; D unresolved. V was cut by 1 base and J by 5 bases, with 14 bases left in between. This CDR3 comprises 15 residues. Per germline, CDR1 SNHLY and CDR2 FYNNEI. CDR3 sequence reads: CASSEEPRHGTEAFF. In DNA form, the CDR3 reads TGTGCCAGCAGTGAAGAGCCGCGGCATGGGACTGAAGCTTTCTTT.

This clonotype was recorded at least ten times. The J gene is TRBJ1-6, the V gene TRBV18; unclear D gene. The CDR3 totals 14 residues. V lost 2 bases and J lost 9, with 11 bases in between. The germline gives CDR1 KGHSH, CDR2 LQKENI. The CDR3 nucleotides read TGTGCCAGCTCACCAAGGGAGAGGACTTCACCCCTCCACTTT. It yields the protein CASSPRERTSPLHF.

This clonotype has a count of ten or more. V usage is TRBV20-1 and J usage is TRBJ2-7; D not certain. This CDR3 region has 14 residues. Per the germline V gene, CDR1 is DFQATT and CDR2 is SNEGSKA (reference sequence). Trimming took off 7 bases at V and 5 bases at J, with 21 bases between the two ends. The chain's CDR3 is CSVSKPPGWHEQYF. The CDR3 coding sequence is TGCAGTGTTTCGAAGCCCCCCGGGTGGCACGAGCAGTACTTC.

This clonotype was counted at least ten times. This chain links TRBV10-3 with TRBJ1-1; a possible D gene is TRBD1 (6 bases). Germline V gene lookup returns CDR1 ENHRY and CDR2 SYGVKD. V lost 10 bases and J 0 bases, leaving 12 bases between the germline ends. CDR3 size: 13 residues. In DNA form, the CDR3 reads TGTGCCACACAGACAGGCGTGAACACTGAAGCTTTCTTT. This codes for CATQTGVNTEAFF.

This clonotype has ten or more counts. The J gene is TRBJ2-7, the V gene TRBV20-1; possible D gene TRBD1, 6 bases. Germline V gives CDR1 DFQATT, CDR2 SNEGSKA (reference sequence). The CDR3 sequence is 12 residues long. Trimming removed 2 bases at V and 2 bases at J, with 7 bases between. CDR3 region: CSARQGPYEQYF. The DNA of the CDR3 is TGCAGTGCTAGACAGGGGCCCTACGAGCAGTACTTC.

This clonotype was observed at least ten times. The chain recombines TRBV7-9 with TRBJ2-5, with D unresolved. This CDR3 has 15 amino acids. Germline V gives CDR1 SEHNR, CDR2 FQNEAQ (reference sequence). V lost 2 bases to trimming and J lost 5 bases, with 15 bases between them. The chain's CDR3 is CASSLNLGGSETQYF. The CDR3 DNA is TGTGCCAGCAGCTTAAACCTAGGTGGATCTGAGACCCAGTACTTC.

Ten or more counts support this clonotype. This chain joins TRBV29-1 and TRBJ2-1, with 11 bases that match TRBD2. The junction had 5 bases not matched to a gene; V was cut back by 2 bases and J by 8 bases. Germline V lookup: CDR1 SQVTM, CDR2 ANQGSEA. CDR3 length equals 14 residues. The DNA for the CDR3 is TGCAGCGTTGAACTAACTAGCGGGAGCCATGAGCAGTTCTTC. Protein product: CSVELTSGSHEQFF.

This clonotype was detected ten times or more. The genes are TRBV7-6 and TRBJ2-4; TRBD2 matches 9 bases. The CDR3 loop spans 15 amino acids. With V trimmed by 2 bases and J by 6 bases, 5 bases remained unmatched. Germline V gene sequence: CDR1 SGHVS, CDR2 FNYEAQ. The CDR3 nucleotides are TGTGCCAGCAGCTTATATAGCGGGAGCTTAAACATTCAGTACTTC. Protein: CASSLYSGSLNIQYF.

This clonotype came up many times. The genes are TRBV19 and TRBJ1-2; D not resolved. Germline lookup yields CDR1 LNHDA and CDR2 SQIVND (reference sequence). This CDR3 region has 13 residues. Deletions cut 6 bases from V and 0 bases from J, with 8 bases between. The CDR3 loop is CASRAQANYGYTF. In DNA, the CDR3 is TGTGCCAGTAGGGCTCAAGCTAACTATGGCTACACCTTC.

At least ten counts were recorded for this clonotype. J is TRBJ2-7 and V is TRBV27; D is unresolved. V lost 4 bases, J lost 2 bases, and 18 bases lay in between. CDR1 and CDR2 from the germline V gene are MNHEY and SMNVEV (reference sequence). The CDR3 consists of 16 residues. The CDR3 nucleotides are TGTGCCAGCAGTTCCCGTGGGCTCCGGCGCCCCTACGAGCAGTACTTC. It specifies CASSSRGLRRPYEQYF.